The T cell receptor beta chain under discussion was sequenced for a study of T-cell reconstitution after alpha-beta-depleted transplantation in children. This sample's TCRbeta library carried unique molecular identifier barcodes. TCRdb analysed the PCR reads with MiXCR anew, one entry per CDR3 protein. The sample has about 440,000 distinct CDR3 sequences; 43% are singletons. V lost 6 bases and J lost 5, with 21 bases in between. The CDR3 covers 15 residues. Germline CDR1 is DFQATT and CDR2 is SNEGSKA (reference sequence). This clonotype turned up a few times. The receptor was isolated from a girl aged 2-10 years with aplastic anemia, due to receive a stem cell transplant. The chain is built from TRBV20-1 and TRBJ2-3, with unresolved D. The sequenced sample was PBMCs, obtained before TCRalphabeta/CD19-depleted stem cell transplant. The CDR3, as DNA: TGCAGTGCCAGGCGGACGCATTTAAAGCAAGATACGCAGTATTTT. Amino acids: CSARRTHLKQDTQYF.